The sequence of this T cell receptor (beta chain) was determined in a study of regulatory T cells in long-lasting Graves disease. About this clonotype itself: What it binds is not known.

CDR3 size: 14 residues. CDR1 SNHLY and CDR2 FYNNEI come from the germline V gene. The J segment lost 2 bases and the V segment lost 10 bases, leaving 10 bases of the junction unmatched. The TCR beta library used iRepertoire HTBI primers with Arm-PCR amplification of CDR3. A single record per CDR3 protein comes from TCRdb applying MiXCR to the multiplex PCR reads. The data contain 400,000 to 500,000 distinct CDR3 sequences, about 15% of them singletons. Time point denoted: newly diagnosed GD, antithyroid drugs for less than 3 months. The TCR library used RNA extracted from PBMCs. Graves' disease diagnosis followed American Thyroid Association guidelines. Points from the study as a whole: Accuracy may have suffered from the small sample size.

This sample also belongs to another study, concerning T cells in Graves' hyperthyroidism and ophthalmopathy. That paper states: Absence of ophthalmopathy progression within 18 months defined stable Graves' hyperthyroidism.

Here the sequenced sample was peripheral blood mononuclear cells (PBMCs), taken at new diagnosis, from a patient treated with antithyroid drugs. The chain has TRBV2 and TRBJ2-5; 7 positions agree with TRBD1. The receptor was isolated from a woman aged 35 to 49 with Graves disease. The CDR3 reads CATRATGPQETQYF. CDR3 nucleotide sequence: TGTGCCACCAGGGCGACAGGGCCGCAAGAGACCCAGTACTTC.